This T cell receptor beta chain was observed in a study of shared clonotypes between healthy human individuals. The table came from immunoSEQ multiplex PCR; TCRdb's copy has only in-frame clones and leaves some out. The sample has roughly 2.4 million clones; under 97% are singletons. This clone was seen only a few times. The antigen is not known. Trimming removed 5 bases at V and 4 bases at J, with 9 bases between. Germline V gives CDR1 DFQATT, CDR2 SNEGSKA (reference sequence). CDR3 size: 11 residues. Overall study findings and caveats: Against clonotypes common to all four donors, non-shared ones had lower generation probabilities.

This clonotype was sampled from a man between 18 and 29 years old in good health. The rearrangement joins TRBV20-1 to TRBJ2-7; D remains ambiguous. The sequenced material came from naive CD4+ T cells sorted from blood. The sample's subset: CD45RA+ positively selected. The chain's CDR3 is CSALTEYEQYF. CDR3 in DNA: TGCAGTGCTTTGACGGAGTACGAGCAGTACTTC.